The 4 T cell receptor beta chains reported below all come from one sample, sequenced in a study of blood T cell repertoires in COVID-19. Produced via immunoSEQ multiplex PCR; TCRdb's table is partial and in-frame only. The sample has about 120,000 clones, just under 80% seen once; the top ten hold roughly 17%. Sequencing input: peripheral blood. The receptors stem from a man between 60 and 75 years old with active or convalescent COVID-19.

This clone is a singleton in its sample. This CDR3 reads CASQSPRGTEQYF. The CDR3 DNA is TGTGCCAGCCAGTCGCCCAGAGGTACCGAGCAGTACTTC. V gene TRBV12-3 or TRBV12-4 combines with J gene TRBJ2-7; D is undetermined. CDR3 length: 13 residues. The V and J ends lost 8 bases and 6 bases respectively, with 17 bases between them.

The chain recombines TRBV7-3 with TRBJ2-2, with D uncertain. Germline V lookup: CDR1 SGHTA, CDR2 FQGTGA. CDR3 length: 14 residues. The V and J ends lost 5 bases and 4 bases respectively, with 11 bases between them. This chain's CDR3 is CASSPRVPTGELFF. For the CDR3, the DNA is TGTGCCAGCAGCCCTCGGGTCCCCACCGGGGAGCTGTTTTTT.

This clone has just a few counts. This chain uses TRBV6-2 or TRBV6-3 with TRBJ1-2; the D gene is possibly TRBD1 (5 bases). V was trimmed by 5 bases and J by 13 bases, leaving 14 bases between them. Germline CDR1 MNHEY, CDR2 SVGEGT. This CDR3 region has 11 residues. In DNA form, the CDR3 reads TGTGCCAGCAGTCAGGGACTTACGAGCACCTTC. Its protein is CASSQGLTSTF.

The chain employs TRBV5-4 and TRBJ2-7; 9 nucleotides line up with TRBD1. The CDR3 length is 16 residues. Germline CDR1 SGHNT, CDR2 YYREEE (reference sequence). V lost 6 bases, J lost 0 bases, and 10 bases stayed unmatched. The CDR3 DNA sequence: TGTGCCAGCAAGGGACAGGGCGTGGGCAGCTCCTACGAGCAGTACTTC. Its protein product is CASKGQGVGSSYEQYF.